The 11 T cell receptor beta chains presented below share a single source sample, sequenced in a study of regulatory T cells in long-lasting Graves disease. Library construction for TCR beta used iRepertoire HTBI primers and Arm-PCR of CDR3 regions. TCRdb recomputed calls from the multiplex PCR reads with MiXCR, one row per CDR3 protein. The sample lists around 510,000 distinct CDR3 sequences, roughly 20% seen once, with 6.5% to 10% in the top ten. The time point is: persistent/refractory GD, antithyroid drugs over 5 years with positive TRAb. The TCR library was made from RNA that had been extracted from PBMCs in TRIzol. Sequenced here: peripheral blood mononuclear cells (PBMCs), sampled when the disease was refractory, from a patient treated with antithyroid drugs. The receptor set was obtained from a female donor with Graves disease.

The chain has TRBV4-1 and TRBJ1-2; D uncertain. V lost 3 bases and J 5 bases, leaving 13 bases between the germline ends. This CDR3 is built from 14 residues. Germline values: CDR1 MGHRA, CDR2 YSYEKL. CDR3 DNA: TGCGCCAGCAGCCAGGCTGGCCAGCAATATGGCTACACCTTC. Translating gives CASSQAGQQYGYTF.

This clonotype was observed at least ten times. The chain carries TRBV14 and TRBJ2-5; D is undetermined. The V end lost 6 bases, the J end lost 5 bases, and 7 bases lay between the germline ends. Germline V gene sequence: CDR1 SGHDN, CDR2 FVKESK. This CDR3 spans 11 amino acids. The CDR3 reads CASSHMETQYF. The CDR3 DNA reads TGTGCCAGCAGTCATATGGAGACCCAGTACTTC.

There are a few counts of this clonotype. The chain joins TRBV6-1 to TRBJ2-7; D not certain. Trimming stripped 10 bases from V and 2 bases from J, with 18 bases between. The germline V gene has CDR1 MNHNS and CDR2 SASEGT. The CDR3 consists of 14 residues. The DNA of the CDR3 is TGTGCCACCTCCGGGTGGCGCGTCACCTACGAGCAGTACTTC. Its translation is CATSGWRVTYEQYF.

This clonotype was recorded many times. The DNA of the CDR3 is TGTGCCAGCAGTTGGCAGTTTAATTCACCCCTCCACTTT. Protein: CASSWQFNSPLHF. V is TRBV28 and J is TRBJ1-6; no reliable D call. V was shortened by 4 bases and J by 6 bases, with 7 bases between the two germline ends. CDR1 and CDR2 from the germline V gene are MDHEN and SYDVKM. The CDR3 is 13 amino acids. Looking up the rest from reference TRBV28 and TRBJ1-6 gives the full variable domain: DVKVTQSSRYLVKRTGEKVFLECVQDMDHENMFWYRQDPGLGLRLIYFSYDVKMKEKGDIPEGYSVSREKKERFSLILESASTNQTSMYLCASSWQFNSPLHFGNGTRLTVT.

The chain carries TRBV29-1 and TRBJ2-3; the match to TRBD2 covers 10 bases. Germline lookup yields CDR1 SQVTM and CDR2 ANQGSEA. This CDR3 region has 14 residues. V was pared by 6 bases and J by 2 bases, with 5 bases of the junction left unmatched. CDR3 loop: CSVASGRNTDTQYF. The CDR3 DNA reads TGCAGCGTGGCTAGCGGGAGAAACACAGATACGCAGTATTTT.

The CDR3 is CSVEFGGSGSYEQYF. CDR3 sequence (DNA): TGCAGCGTTGAATTCGGGGGGAGTGGGTCCTACGAGCAGTACTTC. V usage is TRBV29-1 and J usage is TRBJ2-7; 7 positions match TRBD2. The ends lost 2 bases at V and 1 base at J; junction bases unmatched: 8. CDR1 and CDR2 (germline): SQVTM, ANQGSEA. This CDR3 contains 15 residues.

The V and J genes are TRBV14 and TRBJ2-7; no clear D gene. Trimming cost V 2 bases and J 2 bases, with 10 bases left between them. The CDR3 totals 14 residues. Germline V gene sequence: CDR1 SGHDN, CDR2 FVKESK. DNA for the CDR3: TGTGCCAGCAGCCAACAGAAGCGACCCTACGAGCAGTACTTC. Its translation: CASSQQKRPYEQYF.

This clonotype was recorded many times. In DNA, the CDR3 is TGTGCCAGCAGTTACGAGGCAGGGAATGTTGGTCAGCCCCAGCATTTT. Translated: CASSYEAGNVGQPQHF. This chain joins TRBV6-5 and TRBJ1-5; a weak D match, TRBD1 (5 bases). The V end was cut by 2 bases, the J end by 6 bases, with 17 bases between. The CDR3 contains 16 residues. In germline, CDR1 is MNHEY, CDR2 SVGAGI.

This clonotype was found once. The genes are TRBV5-1 and TRBJ1-1; D call uncertain. The CDR3 runs 14 residues. V was shortened by 5 bases and J by 10 bases, with 21 bases between the two germline ends. The germline CDR1 and CDR2 sequences are SGHRS and YFSETQ. The CDR3 is CASREGYKLHGAFF. The DNA for the CDR3 is TGCGCCAGCAGGGAAGGGTACAAGCTCCACGGAGCTTTCTTT.

At least ten counts were recorded for this clonotype. The chain couples TRBV20-1 to TRBJ2-5; D unresolved. The CDR3 covers 12 residues. Germline V CDR1 and CDR2: DFQATT, SNEGSKA (reference sequence). Trimming pared 5 bases from V and 3 bases from J, leaving 10 bases between. CDR3 sequence: CSAQDQEETQYF. In DNA, the CDR3 is TGCAGTGCTCAAGACCAAGAAGAGACCCAGTACTTC.

This rearrangement joins TRBV9 to TRBJ1-6; D is undetermined. This CDR3 is 13 amino acids long. Germline V gene sequence: CDR1 SGDLS, CDR2 YYNGEE. V was cut by 0 bases and J by 10 bases, with 8 bases left in between. DNA for the CDR3: TGTGCCAGCAGCGTAGGTGCAACCTCACCCCTCCACTTT. It translates to CASSVGATSPLHF.